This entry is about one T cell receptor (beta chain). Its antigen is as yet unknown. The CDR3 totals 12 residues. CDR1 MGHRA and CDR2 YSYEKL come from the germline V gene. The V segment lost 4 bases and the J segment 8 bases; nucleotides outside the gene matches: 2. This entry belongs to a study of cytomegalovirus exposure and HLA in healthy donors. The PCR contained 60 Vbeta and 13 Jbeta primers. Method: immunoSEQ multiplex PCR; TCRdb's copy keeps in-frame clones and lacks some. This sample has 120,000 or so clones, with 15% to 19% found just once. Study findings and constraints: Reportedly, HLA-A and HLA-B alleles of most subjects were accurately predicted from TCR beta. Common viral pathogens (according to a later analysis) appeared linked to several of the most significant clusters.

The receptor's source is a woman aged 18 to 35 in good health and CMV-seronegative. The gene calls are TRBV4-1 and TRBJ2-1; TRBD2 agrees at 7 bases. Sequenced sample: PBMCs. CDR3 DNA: TGCGCCAGCAGCCCCCGGGGGGATGAGCAGTTCTTC. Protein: CASSPRGDEQFF.